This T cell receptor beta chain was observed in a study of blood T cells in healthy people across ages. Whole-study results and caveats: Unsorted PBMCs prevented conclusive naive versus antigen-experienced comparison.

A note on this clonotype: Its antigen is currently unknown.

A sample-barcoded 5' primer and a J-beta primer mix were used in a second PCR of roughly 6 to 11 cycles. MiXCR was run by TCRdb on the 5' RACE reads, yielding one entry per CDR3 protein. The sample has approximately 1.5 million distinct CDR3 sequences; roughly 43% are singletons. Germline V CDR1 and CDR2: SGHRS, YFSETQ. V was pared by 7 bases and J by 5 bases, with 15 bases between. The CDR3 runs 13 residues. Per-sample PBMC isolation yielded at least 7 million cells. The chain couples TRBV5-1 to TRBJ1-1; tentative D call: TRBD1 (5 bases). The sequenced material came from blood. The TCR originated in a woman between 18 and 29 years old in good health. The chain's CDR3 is CASVRSEGTEAFF. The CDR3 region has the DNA TGCGCCAGCGTTCGGTCCGAGGGGACTGAAGCTTTCTTT.